The 6 T cell receptor beta chains below were found in one sample sequenced in a study of shared clonotypes between healthy human individuals. The protocol was immunoSEQ multiplex PCR, while the TCRdb copy is restricted to in-frame clones and leaves out a portion. The sample gives 2 million or so clones, 85% to 95% of which show up once; 0.13% is in the top ten. The sequenced material came from naive CD4+ T cells sorted from blood. The subset: CD45RA+ positively selected. These TCRs come from a man younger than 35 in good health.

The chain is built from TRBV4-3 and TRBJ1-2; 7 bases agree with TRBD1. The germline V gene has CDR1 LGHNA and CDR2 YSLEER. This CDR3 has 15 residues. V shed 2 bases and J 4 bases; nucleotides not matched to a gene: 7. The CDR3 reads CASSQNRGSIYGYTF. CDR3 coding DNA: TGCGCCAGCAGCCAAAACAGGGGCTCCATCTATGGCTACACCTTC.

This clone came up once. The J gene is TRBJ1-2, the V gene TRBV7-2; no reliable D call. The length of the CDR3 is 13 residues. Germline V lookup: CDR1 SGHTA, CDR2 FQGNSA. V was trimmed by 2 bases and J by 6 bases, leaving 10 bases between them. In nucleotides, the CDR3 is TGTGCCAGCAGCTTACGGGTAGTAGATGGCTACACCTTC. It specifies CASSLRVVDGYTF.

A remark on this clone: Additional DNA sequences in this sample encode the identical CDR3. The chain uses TRBV2 and TRBJ1-6, with 9 bases fitting TRBD1. V shed 6 bases and J 7 bases; nucleotides not matched to a gene: 7. This CDR3 comprises 15 residues. Germline V gives CDR1 SNHLY, CDR2 FYNNEI. The CDR3 sequence is CASSPPGQGNSPLHF. DNA of the CDR3: TGTGCCAGCAGCCCTCCGGGACAGGGAAATTCACCCCTCCACTTT.

The V call is TRBV9, the J call TRBJ1-3; D is ambiguous. Trimming cost V 0 bases and J 4 bases, with 8 bases left between them. Germline CDR1 is SGDLS and CDR2 is YYNGEE. The CDR3 contains 14 residues. The CDR3 DNA is TGTGCCAGCAGCGTAGACCTGGCGGGAAACACCATATATTTT. This translates into CASSVDLAGNTIYF.

The rearrangement links TRBV28 to TRBJ1-1, with D hard to call. The CDR3 has 14 residues. CDR1 and CDR2 from the germline V gene are MDHEN and SYDVKM. V was pared by 5 bases and J by 1 base, with 11 bases between. The CDR3 bases are TGTGCCAGCAGTAGAACAAGTCGGAACACTGAAGCTTTCTTT. This sequence encodes CASSRTSRNTEAFF.

CDR3 bases: TGTGCCAGCAGTGAACAGGGCTTTGGAAACACCATATATTTT. Translation gives CASSEQGFGNTIYF. V usage is TRBV25-1 and J usage is TRBJ1-3, with a tentative D call TRBD1 (5 bases). Trimming pared 2 bases from V and 3 bases from J, leaving 8 bases between. The CDR3 length is 14 residues. Germline V CDR1 and CDR2: MGHDK, SYGVNS.